This T cell receptor beta chain appears in the sequencing data of a study of T cells in Graves' hyperthyroidism and ophthalmopathy. Study-level findings and limits: A model of 13 V-J pairs discriminated ophthalmopathy from stable hyperthyroidism. Blood also carried most thyroid clonotypes expanded above 0.001.

RNA transcripts were the template for amplifying TCR beta CDR3 regions. In the first-round RT-PCR of the TCR CDR3, the HTBI primer set was used. TCRdb reanalysed the multiplex PCR reads using MiXCR and keeps one entry per CDR3 protein. In the table there are hundreds of thousands of distinct CDR3 sequences, 22% of which are singletons. A word on this clonotype: What it recognizes is unknown.

The germline V and J ends were trimmed by 4 bases and 4 bases, with 10 bases remaining between them. This CDR3 is built from 13 residues. The germline V gene encodes CDR1 MNHEY and CDR2 SMNVEV (reference sequence). Ophthalmopathy in the patients scored at least 3 on Clinical Activity Score and at least 4 on NOSPECS grade, lasting under 3 months. PBMCs stemmed from approximately 9.1 ml fresh peripheral blood. The receptor was isolated from a woman aged 70-85 years with Graves' ophthalmopathy. The chain uses TRBV27 and TRBJ1-1, with D tentatively TRBD1 (6 bases). Sequenced material: blood. The CDR3 region is CASSSGAITEAFF. The DNA of the CDR3 is TGTGCCAGCAGTTCGGGGGCAATCACTGAAGCTTTCTTT.